This TCR beta chain was observed in a study of glioma-infiltrating T cells. The wider study: About a million peripheral T cells were targeted at roughly 4.5- to 10-fold coverage.

Turning to this clonotype: Its antigen is currently unknown. This may be a read error, as it is one base from a much larger clone. The CDR3 does not close with the conserved phenylalanine or tryptophan, likely indicating a read error.

Using RNA template, CDR3s of TCR alpha and beta were amplified with iRepertoire arm-PCR. Using its own MiXCR run on the multiplex PCR reads, TCRdb lists one record per CDR3 protein. The repertoire has 300,000 to 400,000 distinct CDR3 sequences, about two fifths of them found once; the top ten carry more than 10%. Whole-study findings and limits: A blood CDR3 motif signature was depleted in highly divergent patients.

The CDR3 sequence is 16 residues long. Trimming stripped 1 base from V and 1 base from J, with 17 bases between. Germline V gives CDR1 DFQATT, CDR2 SNEGSKA (reference sequence). The V call is TRBV20-1, the J call TRBJ2-7, with D perhaps matching TRBD2 (5 bases). The specimen was glioma tissue, nonneoplastic brain tissue, or PBMCs (not recorded which). The receptor was derived from a human donor with low-grade glioma or glioblastoma, undergoing nonglioma brain surgery, or in good health (not recorded which). CDR3 protein: CSARVLGQRTSYEQYL. In DNA, the CDR3 is TGCAGTGCTAGAGTTTTAGGCCAGCGGACGTCCTACGAGCAGTACCTC.